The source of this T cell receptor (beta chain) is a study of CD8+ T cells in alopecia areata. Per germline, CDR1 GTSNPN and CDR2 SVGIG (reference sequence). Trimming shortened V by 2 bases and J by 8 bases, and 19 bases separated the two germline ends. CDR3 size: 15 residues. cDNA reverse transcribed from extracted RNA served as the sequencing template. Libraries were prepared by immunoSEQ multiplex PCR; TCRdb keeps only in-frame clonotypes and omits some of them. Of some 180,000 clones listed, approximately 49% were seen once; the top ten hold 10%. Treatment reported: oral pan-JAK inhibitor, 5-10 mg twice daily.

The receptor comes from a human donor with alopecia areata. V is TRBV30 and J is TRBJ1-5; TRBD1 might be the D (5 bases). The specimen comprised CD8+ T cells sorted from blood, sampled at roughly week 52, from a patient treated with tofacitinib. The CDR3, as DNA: TGTGCCTGGAGTCCCAGGCGCAGGGAGATGGAGCCCCAGCATTTT. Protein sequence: CAWSPRRREMEPQHF.